This T cell receptor (beta chain) was identified during a study of blood T cells in healthy people across ages (dated by TCRdb to 2014 to 2015). Describing the broader study: In model experiments, roughly one uniquely barcoded TCR beta cDNA molecule per two T cells was captured by template switching. The study measured age-related changes in TCR beta repertoire diversity using deep sequencing normalized with unique cDNA molecular identifiers. The donors were divided into four age groups: young (average around 16 years), middle-aged (around 41), aged (about 60) and long-lived (82). To avoid experimental bias, donors of different ages were randomly spread across the sequencing lanes. Using the same blood draw, the study looked at two additional independent replicas of 1 million unique cDNA reads for two donors, one aged 18 to 30 and the other aged 80 or older. On the study overall, not on this receptor specifically: Observed TCR beta diversity correlated strongly with the percentage of naive T cells measured by flow cytometry. Estimates of total diversity based on one million sequenced T cells were regarded as lower bounds and as underestimates. The long-lived group showed more naive CD4+ T cells, fewer expanded clones and increased TCR diversity than the aged group, suggesting age selection. Because profiling used bulk unsorted PBMCs, naive and antigen-experienced compartments could not be compared conclusively. Donor CMV infection status was unknown, potentially confounding age-related changes in expanded clonotypes. Observed TCR beta diversity per million T cells fell roughly linearly with age, and a significant reduction was already apparent by age roughly 41.

Receptor libraries were prepared by 5' RACE. These reads were obtained on an Illumina HiSeq 2500. A second about 7 to 11 cycle PCR used a sample-barcoded 5' primer and a J-beta primer mix. A unique molecular identifier was introduced onto each TCR beta cDNA molecule by a template-switch 5' adaptor carrying 12 random nucleotides. Each sample yielded at least 3 million CDR3-containing paired-end reads. The Mint cDNA synthesis kit, primed by a TRBC-specific oligonucleotide, was used to synthesize first-strand cDNA from all RNA. After uracil-DNA glycosylase treatment, a first 18-cycle PCR used universal primers M1SS and BC2_uni_R on all cDNA. Per the original workflow: For normalization, 1 million high-quality reads were randomly selected from each sample, with every read carrying a distinct molecular identifier. Reads with shared molecular identifiers were discarded instead of being binned into consensus sequences. MiTCR, run with a Q25 quality threshold and the strictest error-elimination algorithm, handled CDR3 identification, clonotype clustering and error correction. A nonparametric unseen species model with Euler transformation was used to estimate lower-bound total TCR beta diversity. Using fastp at Q25 and MiXCR, TCRdb reprocessed the public reads and kept productive beta chains. Every distinct CDR3 protein forms one entry, paired with its most common genes and DNA. V and J calls and clone size were set by TCRdb, not the authors. For this sample there are some 690,000 distinct CDR3 sequences; 20% to 25% appear just once. The ten largest account for roughly a fifth of the sample.

Trimming takes 0 bases off V and 2 bases off J; junction bases not matched to a gene: 4. CDR1 and CDR2 are read off the germline V gene as LGHNA and YNFKEQ. The CDR3 runs 16 residues from the cysteine to the phenylalanine. The read is trimmed to its CDR3 DNA, 48 bases read in frame from base 1. The donors were roughly 38 Caucasian individuals from Russia, aged roughly 6 to 100 years, who were systemically healthy. Around 10 milliliters of peripheral blood were drawn from each donor into EDTA-treated Vacutainer tubes. Ficoll-Paque density-gradient centrifugation was used to isolate PBMCs, with at least 6.5 million obtained per sample. Trizol reagent was used to extract total RNA from the PBMCs, yielding at least 5 micrograms per sample. For every donor, flow cytometry on a PBMC aliquot measured the percentage of naive CD45RAhigh/CD27high T cells. This clonotype was detected only a few times. Its cognate antigen has yet to be identified. The input lacks base qualities; no much larger clone sits a single base away.

The source material was blood. The receptor chain draws on TRBV4-2 and TRBJ2-3, and 8 junctional nucleotides match TRBD2. This sequence originates from a man aged 70-80 years in good health. The CDR3 region has the sequence CASSQDRGGFTDTQYF. The DNA sequence is TGTGCCAGCAGCCAAGATCGGGGGGGTTTCACAGATACGCAGTATTTT.